This T cell receptor beta chain comes out of a study of blood T cell repertoires in COVID-19. Study background: Some COVID-19 samples were acute and others convalescent; all came from the United States, Italy and Spain. In each case, the material was cDNA or gDNA derived from T cells, B-cell-depleted T cells, or PBMCs.

Germline V gene lookup returns CDR1 SGHDN and CDR2 FVKESK. V was clipped by 4 bases and J by 5 bases; unmatched bases: 7. CDR3 length equals 15 residues. Original analysis: Amplification of reference gene primers was used by the study to estimate nucleated cell counts. Sequenced by immunoSEQ multiplex PCR; TCRdb stores in-frame clones only, minus some. The DNA gave D and trimming, while V, J and clone size come from that table. This sample has hundreds of thousands of clones; roughly nine tenths occur once, and the top ten carry approximately 12%. The chain carries TRBV14 and TRBJ2-7; 11 nucleotides align to TRBD1. Sequenced material: peripheral blood. This TCR came from a woman aged 18-30 years who had recovered from COVID-19. CDR3 nucleotide sequence: TGTGCCAGCAGCCGGGTGGACAGGGGGCACCACGAGCAGTACTTC. Translated, it gives CASSRVDRGHHEQYF. Variable domain in full (rest from reference TRBV14 and TRBJ2-7): EAGVTQFPSHSVIEKGQTVTLRCDPISGHDNLYWYRRVMGKEIKFLLHFVKESKQDESGMPNNRFLAERTGGTYSTLKVQPAELEDSGVYFCASSRVDRGHHEQYFGPGTRLTVT.